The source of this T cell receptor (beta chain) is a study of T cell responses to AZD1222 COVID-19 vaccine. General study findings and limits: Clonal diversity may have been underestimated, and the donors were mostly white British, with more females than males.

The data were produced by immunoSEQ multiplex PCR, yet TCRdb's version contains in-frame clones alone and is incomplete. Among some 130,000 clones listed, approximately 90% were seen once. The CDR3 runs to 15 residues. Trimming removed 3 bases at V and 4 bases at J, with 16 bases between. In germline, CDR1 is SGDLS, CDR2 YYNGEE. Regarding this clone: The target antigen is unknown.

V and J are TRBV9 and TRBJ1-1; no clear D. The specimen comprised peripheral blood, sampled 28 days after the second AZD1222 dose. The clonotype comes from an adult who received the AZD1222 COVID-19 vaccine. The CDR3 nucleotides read TGTGCCAGCAGCGCCCTGGGCAGAGCCACCACTGAAGCTTTCTTT. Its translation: CASSALGRATTEAFF.